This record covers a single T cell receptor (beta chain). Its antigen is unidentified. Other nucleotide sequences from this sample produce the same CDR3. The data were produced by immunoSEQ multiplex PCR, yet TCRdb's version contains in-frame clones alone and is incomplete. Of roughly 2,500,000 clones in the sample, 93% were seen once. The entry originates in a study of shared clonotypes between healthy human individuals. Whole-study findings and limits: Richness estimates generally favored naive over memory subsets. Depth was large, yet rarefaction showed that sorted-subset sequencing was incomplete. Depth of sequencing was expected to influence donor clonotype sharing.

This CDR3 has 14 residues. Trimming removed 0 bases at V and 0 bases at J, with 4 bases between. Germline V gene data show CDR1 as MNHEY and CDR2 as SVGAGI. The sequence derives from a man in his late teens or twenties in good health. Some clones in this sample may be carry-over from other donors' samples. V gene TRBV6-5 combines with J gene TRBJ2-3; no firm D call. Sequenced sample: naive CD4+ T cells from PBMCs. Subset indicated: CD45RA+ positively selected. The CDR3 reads CASSYSGSTDTQYF. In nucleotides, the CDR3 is TGTGCCAGCAGTTACTCGGGCAGCACAGATACGCAGTATTTT.